This section outlines one T cell receptor beta chain sequence together with its context. CDR3 size: 15 residues. Germline V gene sequence: CDR1 SEHNR, CDR2 FQNEAQ (reference sequence). With 5 bases removed from V and 2 bases from J, the gap between germline ends came to 14 bases. Clones were read by immunoSEQ multiplex PCR, and TCRdb kept only the in-frame ones, dropping some. The sample consists of 75,000 to 90,000 clones, around 80% of them appearing once. This entry belongs to a study of blood T cell repertoires in COVID-19. This receptor was obtained from a man aged 55 to 70 with COVID-19, enrolled during active disease. The sequenced sample consisted of peripheral blood. The V call is TRBV7-9, the J call TRBJ2-3, with D possibly TRBD2 on 5 matching bases. The CDR3 nucleotides read TGTGCCAGCAGCCCCCGGGGAGCCTCCACAGATACGCAGTATTTT. Translation: CASSPRGASTDTQYF.